These T cell receptor beta chains were read from a single sample in a study of cytomegalovirus exposure and HLA in healthy donors. Assay used: immunoSEQ multiplex PCR; TCRdb lists only in-frame clones, some missing. This sample has approximately 100,000 clones, with around 77% found just once. Material for sequencing was PBMCs. These receptors originate from a man aged 40-49 years in good health and CMV-seropositive. Each CDR3 is given with its conserved first and last residue. D genes are given only for firm matches. Some rows mark clone size as missing; the rest say once, few, many or name a class of expanded clone.

J	V	size	D	CDR3	DNA
TRBJ1-6	TRBV18	.	.	CASSPGWGQDSPLHF	TGTGCCAGCTCACCGGGGTGGGGGCAGGATTCACCCCTCCACTTT
TRBJ2-5	TRBV30	.	.	CAWRRPPETQYF	TGTGCCTGGAGGAGGCCGCCGGAGACCCAGTACTTC
TRBJ2-6	TRBV30	.	.	CAGTSSGANVLTF	TGTGCCGGGACTTCCTCTGGGGCCAACGTCCTGACTTTC
TRBJ1-5	TRBV7-2	.	.	CASSLRFSRNQPQHF	TGTGCCAGCAGCTTAAGGTTTAGCCGCAATCAGCCCCAGCATTTT
TRBJ2-3	TRBV27	.	TRBD2	CASSYGLAGGRGDTQYF	TGTGCCAGCAGTTATGGACTAGCGGGGGGTCGCGGAGATACGCAGTATTTT
TRBJ1-5	TRBV4-3	.	.	CASSQDPHTPQHF	TGCGCCAGCAGCCAAGACCCCCACACGCCCCAGCATTTT
TRBJ1-5	TRBV7-8	once	.	CASSLERGTSSQPQHF	TGTGCCAGCAGCTTAGAGAGGGGGACGTCTTCTCAGCCCCAGCATTTT
TRBJ1-4	TRBV7-6	.	TRBD1	CASSLGAGGNEKLFF	TGTGCCAGCAGCTTAGGGGCAGGGGGAAATGAAAAACTGTTTTTT
TRBJ2-7	TRBV13	.	.	CASSLGRGKEQYF	TGTGCCAGCAGCTTAGGTCGGGGGAAAGAGCAGTACTTC
TRBJ2-2	TRBV28	.	TRBD2	CASRPTGRGAGELFF	TGTGCCAGCAGACCCACGGGACGGGGGGCCGGGGAGCTGTTTTTT
TRBJ1-1	TRBV28	.	.	CASTIPPGVEAFF	TGTGCCAGTACAATCCCGCCCGGAGTTGAAGCTTTCTTT
TRBJ1-5	TRBV5-4	.	.	CASSSGGGRGNQPQHF	TGTGCCAGCAGCTCGGGCGGGGGGCGCGGCAATCAGCCCCAGCATTTT
TRBJ2-3	TRBV2	.	.	CASSVLGRSTDTQYF	TGTGCCAGCAGTGTATTGGGCAGAAGCACAGATACGCAGTATTTT
TRBJ1-2	TRBV2	.	.	CASSERGNYGYTF	TGTGCCAGCAGTGAAAGGGGCAACTATGGCTACACCTTC
TRBJ2-2	TRBV2	.	TRBD1	CASRPNRGYTGELFF	TGTGCCAGCAGACCAAACAGGGGATACACCGGGGAGCTGTTTTTT
TRBJ1-1	TRBV2	.	TRBD1	CASKEGAVTEAFF	TGTGCCAGCAAAGAGGGGGCAGTAACTGAAGCTTTCTTT
TRBJ2-7	TRBV7-2	.	TRBD1	CASRPGTGVSYEQYF	TGTGCCAGCAGACCTGGGACAGGGGTATCCTACGAGCAGTACTTC